This T cell receptor beta chain was documented in a study of kidney transplant recipient with SARS-CoV-2 infection (dated by TCRdb to 2020 to 2023). This clonotype was recorded a few times. What this receptor recognizes is not known. No base quality values were provided; no much bigger clone lies one nucleotide off. V and J are truncated by 2 bases and 4 bases respectively, leaving an intervening sequence of 19 bases. The germline V gene (reference sequence) supplies CDR1 MNHEY and CDR2 SMNVEV. The CDR3 measures 17 amino acids from cysteine to phenylalanine. The only DNA kept is the CDR3, 51 bases in frame from the first base. Reading the label with the study, this specimen's time point is: pre-pandemic baseline sample and day 111 after first positive SARS-CoV-2 test. Sequenced on an Illumina MiSeq. Profiling of the peripheral T cell repertoire targeted human TCRbeta genes. In the paper's pipeline: To account for variability over time, differences in clonotype abundance were tested using beta-binomial modelling. Expanded clonotypes were screened against the ImmuneCODE reference database of SARS-CoV-2-associated TCRs and were mapped to viral genome regions. Further repertoire analyses covered TRBV gene usage, CDR3 length, CDR3 amino acid overlap between time points, clonotype abundance distributions and Jaccard similarity. TCRdb took the public reads, trimmed them with fastp at Q25, ran MiXCR for clone calling and kept in-frame beta chains. Records with the same CDR3 protein are collapsed into one entry carrying the most frequent genes and DNA. TCRdb, not the original authors, processed these V and J calls. The sample table holds approximately 250,000 distinct CDR3 sequences, of which roughly 26% were seen once. The ten top clones hold nearly 7.5% of the sample.

Material: a blood sample, obtained at baseline and around day 110 from a kidney transplant recipient. This TCR was recovered from a young adult male patient who had COVID-19 and was a kidney transplant recipient. Following a transplant, some T cells may be graft donor cells, not patient cells. The chain employs TRBV27 and TRBJ2-3, with TRBD1 perhaps the D gene, on 8 matching bases. CDR3 region: CASSLKAGQVLADTQYF. The base sequence is TGTGCCAGCAGTTTAAAAGCGGGACAGGTGTTGGCAGATACGCAGTATTTT.